One and the same sample provided the 26 T cell receptor beta chains below, sequenced in a study of cytotoxic CD8 clonotypes in ibrutinib-treated CLL. The repertoire was sequenced with immunoSEQ multiplex PCR; TCRdb's copy has only in-frame clones and lacks some. Of about 14,000 clones in the sample, roughly 64% were seen once. The sequenced sample was PBMCs, obtained before ibrutinib treatment. The receptors shown here come from a human donor with chronic lymphocytic leukemia.

J is TRBJ2-3 and V is TRBV5-5; perhaps TRBD2 as D (6 bases). Germline V gene data show CDR1 as SGHKS and CDR2 as YYEKEE (reference sequence). The CDR3 runs to 14 residues. The V gene lost 1 base and the J gene lost 1 base, with 7 bases spanning the gap. The CDR3 sequence is CASSLWGGTDTQYF. The CDR3 coding sequence is TGTGCCAGCAGCTTGTGGGGGGGCACAGATACGCAGTATTTT.

The CDR3 nucleotides are TGTGCCAAGGACAGGTTAGATTCTGGAAACACCATATATTTT. Translation: CAKDRLDSGNTIYF. V and J are TRBV2 and TRBJ1-3; 7 bases agree with TRBD1. Germline loops: CDR1 SNHLY, CDR2 FYNNEI. The V gene end was trimmed by 10 bases and the J gene end by 1 base; junction bases not matched to a gene: 7. The CDR3 spans 14 residues.

The V call is TRBV5-4, the J call TRBJ2-1; 10 bases map to TRBD2. The germline V gene encodes CDR1 SGHNT and CDR2 YYREEE (reference sequence). V lost 5 bases and J lost 0; bases outside the gene matches: 5. The CDR3 runs to 16 residues. CDR3 residues: CASSSSGGHSYNEQFF. CDR3 DNA: TGTGCCAGCAGTTCTAGCGGGGGCCACTCCTACAATGAGCAGTTCTTC.

This clone has just a few counts. This chain uses TRBV18 with TRBJ1-2; no clear D gene. Germline V gives CDR1 KGHSH, CDR2 LQKENI. The CDR3 contains 14 residues. Between the trimmed V and J ends, which lost 2 bases and 8 bases, there was a span of 15 bases. CDR3 DNA sequence: TGTGCCAGCTCACCAGTCGACCCTCCGGACGGCTACACCTTC. Translation gives CASSPVDPPDGYTF.

V usage is TRBV10-1 and J usage is TRBJ2-3; D unresolved. Germline V CDR1 and CDR2: WNHNN, SYGVQD (reference sequence). This CDR3 has 12 residues. V was clipped by 2 bases and J by 6 bases, with 6 bases between them. The chain's CDR3 is CASSERRDTQYF. In DNA, the CDR3 is TGCGCCAGCAGTGAGCGTCGGGATACGCAGTATTTT.

This clone has only one observation. The chain is built from TRBV10-2 and TRBJ2-3; possible D gene TRBD2, 6 bases. In germline, CDR1 is WSHSY, CDR2 SAAADI. Trimming shortened V by 2 bases and J by 5 bases, and 14 bases separated the two germline ends. This CDR3 has 15 amino acids. The CDR3 loop is CASSERRGGEDTQYF. The CDR3 nucleotides read TGCGCCAGCAGTGAGCGCCGTGGCGGGGAAGATACGCAGTATTTT.

The chain recombines TRBV5-6 with TRBJ1-3, with 9 bases that match TRBD1. CDR1 SGHDT and CDR2 YYEEEE come from the germline V gene. The CDR3 covers 18 residues. V lost 3 bases, J lost 0 bases, and 10 bases stayed unmatched. CDR3 nucleotides: TGTGCCAGCAGCTCCGACCGGGACAGGGCAATCTCTGGAAACACCATATATTTT. This translates into CASSSDRDRAISGNTIYF.

At least ten counts were recorded for this clone. The chain combines TRBV19 with TRBJ2-5; 14 positions agree with TRBD2. CDR1 is LNHDA, CDR2 SQIVND, per germline (reference sequence). Unmatched junction bases numbered 4, after V lost 5 bases and J lost 5 bases. This CDR3 is built from 15 residues. CDR3 nucleotides: TGTGCCAGTAGTCTCGGGACTAGCGGGGGTGAGACCCAGTACTTC. It encodes CASSLGTSGGETQYF.

The genes are TRBV5-6 and TRBJ1-5; 11 nucleotides align to TRBD1. The CDR3 covers 15 residues. After removal of 4 bases from V and 7 bases from J, the junction contained 7 bases not matched to a gene. Germline V gives CDR1 SGHDT, CDR2 YYEEEE. In DNA, the CDR3 is TGTGCCAGCAGCCTCTCCGGGACAGGGGGACAGCCCCAGCATTTT. It encodes CASSLSGTGGQPQHF.

This clone was seen more than once but under ten times. In DNA form, the CDR3 reads TGTGCCAGCAGTGAAGCCGGTGGGACAGGGTCGGGCGAGCAGTACTTC. As protein: CASSEAGGTGSGEQYF. The rearrangement links TRBV2 to TRBJ2-7, with 9 nucleotides matching TRBD1. The CDR3 consists of 16 residues. Germline V gene sequence: CDR1 SNHLY, CDR2 FYNNEI. The trim removed 0 bases at V and 6 bases at J, leaving 9 bases unmatched.

This clone was seen only a few times. The rearrangement links TRBV5-4 to TRBJ2-6; D is undetermined. The CDR3 contains 15 residues. The V and J ends lost 0 bases and 4 bases respectively, with 8 bases between them. Germline V CDR1 and CDR2: SGHNT, YYREEE (reference sequence). CDR3 region: CASSLGPLGANVLTF. The CDR3 DNA sequence: TGTGCCAGCAGCTTGGGTCCCCTAGGGGCCAACGTCCTGACTTTC.

The chain combines TRBV7-6 with TRBJ1-4; D gene uncertain. Germline CDR1 is SGHVS and CDR2 is FNYEAQ. The CDR3 covers 18 residues. Trimming pared 5 bases from V and 0 bases from J, leaving 19 bases between. The CDR3 is CASSPSAIGISTNEKLFF. CDR3 in DNA: TGTGCCAGCAGCCCGTCCGCGATCGGGATATCAACTAATGAAAAACTGTTTTTT.

The chain recombines TRBV10-1 with TRBJ1-6; 9 nucleotides align to TRBD1. V was clipped by 6 bases and J by 6 bases; unmatched bases: 3. CDR3 length equals 14 residues. Germline CDR1 is WNHNN and CDR2 is SYGVQD (reference sequence). CDR3 in DNA: TGCGCCAGCAGGGGACAGGGAAGTAATTCACCCCTCCACTTT. This encodes CASRGQGSNSPLHF.

The gene calls are TRBV7-9 and TRBJ2-7; 10 nucleotides align to TRBD1. This CDR3 has 13 residues. J lost 7 bases, V lost 5 bases, and 5 bases had no gene match. The germline CDR1 and CDR2 sequences are SEHNR and FQNEAQ (reference sequence). Written as DNA, the CDR3 is TGTGCCAGCAGCCGACAGGGGGCGGGGGAGCAGTACTTC. Translation: CASSRQGAGEQYF.

The J gene is TRBJ2-2, the V gene TRBV2, with TRBD2 identical over 11 bases. Trimming cost V 6 bases and J 5 bases; bases outside gene matches: 8. This CDR3 is 16 amino acids long. The V gene's germline CDR1 is SNHLY and CDR2 FYNNEI. CDR3 sequence reads: CASRVPGLAVTGELFF. CDR3 nucleotides: TGTGCCAGCAGGGTTCCGGGACTAGCGGTAACCGGGGAGCTGTTTTTT.

V gene TRBV29-1 combines with J gene TRBJ2-7; 9 bases map to TRBD1. Per germline, CDR1 SQVTM and CDR2 ANQGSEA. J lost 5 bases, V lost 7 bases, and 12 bases had no gene match. This CDR3 has 14 amino acids. The CDR3 sequence: CSASADRGVNEQYF. The CDR3 region has the DNA TGCAGCGCCAGCGCGGACAGGGGAGTGAACGAGCAGTACTTC.

V usage is TRBV7-9 and J usage is TRBJ2-7; 8 bases align to TRBD1. The CDR3 consists of 14 residues. Germline V gives CDR1 SEHNR, CDR2 FQNEAQ (reference sequence). With V trimmed by 1 base and J by 6 bases, 5 bases remained unmatched. The CDR3 loop is CASSLETGVVEQYF. DNA for the CDR3: TGTGCCAGCAGCTTAGAGACAGGGGTGGTCGAGCAGTACTTC.

The chain employs TRBV5-1 and TRBJ1-1; D gene unclear. Germline CDR1 is SGHRS and CDR2 is YFSETQ. The CDR3 is 12 amino acids. V lost 0 bases and J 3 bases, leaving 3 bases between the germline ends. The CDR3 loop is CASSLGHTEAFF. The DNA of the CDR3 is TGCGCCAGCAGCTTGGGACACACTGAAGCTTTCTTT.

Here the CDR3 DNA reads TGTGCCAGCAGCTTAGGGTCCCGGAGGGATACGCAGTATTTT. It specifies CASSLGSRRDTQYF. V is TRBV7-9 and J is TRBJ2-3, with D possibly being TRBD2 (5 bases). CDR3 length: 14 amino acids. The ends were cut back, 1 base at V and 6 bases at J, with 11 bases in the middle. Per germline, CDR1 SEHNR and CDR2 FQNEAQ (reference sequence). Filled out from reference TRBV7-9 and TRBJ2-3, the complete variable domain reads DTGVSQNPRHKITKRGQNVTFRCDPISEHNRLYWYRQTLGQGPEFLTYFQNEAQLEKSRLLSDRFSAERPKGSFSTLEIQRTEQGDSAMYLCASSLGSRRDTQYFGPGTRLTVL.

The chain joins TRBV19 to TRBJ1-1; D unresolved. CDR1 is LNHDA and CDR2 is SQIVND in the germline V gene (reference sequence). The V gene lost 5 bases and the J gene lost 0 bases, with 7 bases spanning the gap. The CDR3 extends over 13 amino acids. The CDR3 protein is CASSFAMNTEAFF. CDR3 nucleotide sequence: TGTGCCAGTAGTTTTGCCATGAACACTGAAGCTTTCTTT.

The chain carries TRBV5-1 and TRBJ2-5; the D gene is possibly TRBD1 (5 bases). There are 13 residues in the CDR3. Trimming pared 4 bases from V and 7 bases from J, leaving 14 bases between. Germline CDR1 reads SGHRS; CDR2 reads YFSETQ. This CDR3 is CASSQETELTQYF. The CDR3 coding sequence is TGCGCCAGCAGCCAAGAGACAGAACTGACCCAGTACTTC.

The rearrangement joins TRBV2 to TRBJ2-1; 8 positions agree with TRBD2. The CDR3 sequence is 15 residues long. CDR1 and CDR2 (germline): SNHLY, FYNNEI. Trimming cost V 2 bases and J 9 bases; bases outside gene matches: 9. The DNA for the CDR3 is TGTGCCAGCAGTGAATTTAGCGGGGCTCGTGTTGAGCAGTTCTTC. Protein: CASSEFSGARVEQFF.

J is TRBJ1-3 and V is TRBV29-1; D remains unclear. This CDR3 has 13 amino acids. V lost 4 bases and J 2 bases, leaving 9 bases between the germline ends. Looked up from germline, CDR1 is SQVTM and CDR2 is ANQGSEA. The CDR3 spells CSVAREAGNTIYF. Written as DNA, the CDR3 is TGCAGCGTTGCTAGGGAGGCTGGAAACACCATATATTTT.

This chain connects TRBV5-1 to TRBJ1-6; 11 nucleotides align to TRBD1. Germline CDR1 and CDR2: SGHRS and YFSETQ. This CDR3 is 16 amino acids long. Trimming removed 0 bases from V and 9 bases from J; junction bases left unmatched: 5. The CDR3 coding sequence is TGCGCCAGCAGCTTGGAAGTTGGGACAGGGGGTTCACCCCTCCACTTT. Translating gives CASSLEVGTGGSPLHF. Using reference TRBV5-1 and TRBJ1-6 for the parts outside the CDR3, the full variable domain is KAGVTQTPRYLIKTRGQQVTLSCSPISGHRSVSWYQQTPGQGLQFLFEYFSETQRNKGNFPGRFSGRQFSNSRSEMNVSTLELGDSALYLCASSLEVGTGGSPLHFGNGTRLTVT.

This sequence joins TRBV2 and TRBJ1-6; perhaps TRBD1 as D (5 bases). The CDR3 sequence is 16 residues long. Between the trimmed V and J ends, which lost 4 bases and 9 bases, there was a span of 19 bases. Germline V gene data show CDR1 as SNHLY and CDR2 as FYNNEI. DNA of the CDR3: TGTGCCAGCAGTGTGGATCTTCGGCAGGGTGCTTCACCCCTCCACTTT. Translating it yields CASSVDLRQGASPLHF.

V and J are TRBV7-6 and TRBJ2-7; TRBD1 agrees at 8 bases. Looked up from germline, CDR1 is SGHVS and CDR2 is FNYEAQ. The CDR3 spans 15 residues. Trimming at V came to 4 bases and at J to 0 bases, leaving 5 bases not matched to a gene. The CDR3 loop reads CASSSRTGSSYEQYF. The CDR3 region has the DNA TGTGCCAGCAGCTCTCGGACAGGGAGCTCCTACGAGCAGTACTTC.